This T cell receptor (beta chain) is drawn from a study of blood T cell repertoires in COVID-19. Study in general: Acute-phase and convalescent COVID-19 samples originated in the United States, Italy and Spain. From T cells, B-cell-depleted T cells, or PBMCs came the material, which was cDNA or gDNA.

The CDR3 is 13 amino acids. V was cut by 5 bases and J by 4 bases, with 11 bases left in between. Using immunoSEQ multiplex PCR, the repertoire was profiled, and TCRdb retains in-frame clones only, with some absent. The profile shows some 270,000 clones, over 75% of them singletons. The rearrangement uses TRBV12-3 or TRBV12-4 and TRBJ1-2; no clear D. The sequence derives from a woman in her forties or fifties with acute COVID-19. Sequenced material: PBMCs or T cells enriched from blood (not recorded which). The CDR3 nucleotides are TGTGCCAGCAGTCGAGATTCTAGCTATGGCTACACCTTC. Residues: CASSRDSSYGYTF.